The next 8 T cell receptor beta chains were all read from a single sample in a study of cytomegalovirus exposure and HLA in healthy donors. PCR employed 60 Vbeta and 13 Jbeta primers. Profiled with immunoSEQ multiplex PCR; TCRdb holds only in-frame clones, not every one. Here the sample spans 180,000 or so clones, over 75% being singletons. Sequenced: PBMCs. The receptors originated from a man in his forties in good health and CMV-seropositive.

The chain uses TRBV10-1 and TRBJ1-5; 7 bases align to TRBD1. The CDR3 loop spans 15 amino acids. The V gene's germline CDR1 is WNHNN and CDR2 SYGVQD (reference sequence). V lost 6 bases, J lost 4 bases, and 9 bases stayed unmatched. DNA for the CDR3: TGCGCCAGCAGCATCGACAGGGCGGCAAATCAGCCCCAGCATTTT. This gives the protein CASSIDRAANQPQHF.

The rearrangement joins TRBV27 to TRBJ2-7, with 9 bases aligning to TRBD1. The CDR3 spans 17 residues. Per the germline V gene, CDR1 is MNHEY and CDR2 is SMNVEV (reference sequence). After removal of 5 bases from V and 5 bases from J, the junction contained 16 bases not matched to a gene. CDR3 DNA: TGTGCCAGCAGTCTGGCCCCCGGGGGACAGGGCTTCGACGAGCAGTACTTC. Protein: CASSLAPGGQGFDEQYF.

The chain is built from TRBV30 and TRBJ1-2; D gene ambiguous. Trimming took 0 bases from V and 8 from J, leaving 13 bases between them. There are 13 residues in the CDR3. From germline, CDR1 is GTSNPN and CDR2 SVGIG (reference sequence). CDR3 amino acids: CAWSVERSSGYTF. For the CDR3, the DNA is TGTGCCTGGAGTGTAGAAAGGAGTAGCGGCTACACCTTC.

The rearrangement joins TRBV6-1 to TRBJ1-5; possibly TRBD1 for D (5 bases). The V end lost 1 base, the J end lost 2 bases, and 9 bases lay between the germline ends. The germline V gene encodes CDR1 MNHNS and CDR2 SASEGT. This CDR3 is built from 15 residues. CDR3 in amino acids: CASSEGGGGNQPQHF. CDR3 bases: TGTGCCAGCAGTGAAGGGGGCGGAGGCAATCAGCCCCAGCATTTT.

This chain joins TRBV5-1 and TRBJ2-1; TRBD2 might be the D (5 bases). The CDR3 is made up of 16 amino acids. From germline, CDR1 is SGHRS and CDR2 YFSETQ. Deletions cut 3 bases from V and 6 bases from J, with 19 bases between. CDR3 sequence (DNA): TGCGCCAGCAGCTCCTCCGGCTCTAGCATCTCCAATGAGCAGTTCTTC. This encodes CASSSSGSSISNEQFF. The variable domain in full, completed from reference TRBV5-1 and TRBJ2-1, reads KAGVTQTPRYLIKTRGQQVTLSCSPISGHRSVSWYQQTPGQGLQFLFEYFSETQRNKGNFPGRFSGRQFSNSRSEMNVSTLELGDSALYLCASSSSGSSISNEQFFGPGTRLTVL.

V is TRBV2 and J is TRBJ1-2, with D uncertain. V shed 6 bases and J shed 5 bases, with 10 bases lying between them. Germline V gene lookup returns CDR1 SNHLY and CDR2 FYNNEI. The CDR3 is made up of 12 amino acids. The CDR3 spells CASSPGSYGYTF. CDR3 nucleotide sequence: TGTGCCAGCAGCCCCGGGTCGTATGGCTACACCTTC.

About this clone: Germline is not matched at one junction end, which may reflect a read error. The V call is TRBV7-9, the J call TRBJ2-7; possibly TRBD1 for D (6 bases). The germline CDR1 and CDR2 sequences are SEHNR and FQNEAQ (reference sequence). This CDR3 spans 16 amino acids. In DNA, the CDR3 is TGTTCCAGCAGCTTAGATTTCGGGGACAACACGGGAGAGCAGTACTTC. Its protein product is CSSSLDFGDNTGEQYF.

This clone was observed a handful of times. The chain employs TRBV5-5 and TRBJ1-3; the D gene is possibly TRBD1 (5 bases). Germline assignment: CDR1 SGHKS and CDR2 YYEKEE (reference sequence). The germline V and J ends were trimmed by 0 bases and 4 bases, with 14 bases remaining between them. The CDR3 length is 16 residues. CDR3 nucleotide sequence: TGTGCCAGCAGCTTGGTAGGGGCCGCGGCCGGAAACACCATATATTTT. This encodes CASSLVGAAAGNTIYF.